The clone carrying this T cell receptor (beta chain) showed up many times. What it recognizes is unknown. Using RNA transcripts as the source, TCR beta CDR3 regions were amplified. A first-round RT-PCR of the TCR CDR3 used the HTBI primer set. MiXCR, applied by TCRdb to the multiplex PCR reads, yields one record per CDR3 protein. The table records around 350,000 distinct CDR3 sequences, 19% of them present only once. The data are from a study of T cells in Graves' hyperthyroidism and ophthalmopathy. Study-wide points: The blood repertoire included most of the expanded thyroid clonotypes above 0.001.

Patients aged 18 to 65 had newly diagnosed hyperthyroidism of under 2 months' duration. The material sequenced was blood. This TCR derives from a woman in her late teens or twenties with Graves' hyperthyroidism.

The CDR3: CASSYLGTRNQPQHF. Here the CDR3 DNA reads TGTGCCAGCAGCTACTTAGGGACAAGGAATCAGCCCCAGCATTTT. The chain is built from TRBV7-8 and TRBJ1-5, with D possibly being TRBD1 (6 bases). Germline assignment: CDR1 SGHVS and CDR2 FQNEAQ. The CDR3 is made up of 15 amino acids. V was shortened by 4 bases and J by 4 bases, with 14 bases between the two germline ends.